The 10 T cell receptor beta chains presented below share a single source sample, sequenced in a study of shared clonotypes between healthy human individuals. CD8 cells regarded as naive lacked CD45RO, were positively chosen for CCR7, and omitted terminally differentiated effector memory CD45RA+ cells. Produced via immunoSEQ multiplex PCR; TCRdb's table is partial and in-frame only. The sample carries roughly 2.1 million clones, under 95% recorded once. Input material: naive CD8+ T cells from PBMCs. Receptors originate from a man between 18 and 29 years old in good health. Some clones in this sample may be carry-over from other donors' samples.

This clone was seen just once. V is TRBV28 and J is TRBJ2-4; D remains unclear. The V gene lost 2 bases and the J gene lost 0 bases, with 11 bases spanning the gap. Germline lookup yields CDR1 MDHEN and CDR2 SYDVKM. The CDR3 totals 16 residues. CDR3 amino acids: CASSLRRRVAKNIQYF. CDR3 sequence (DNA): TGTGCCAGCAGTTTACGCAGAAGGGTAGCCAAAAACATTCAGTACTTC.

The CDR3 coding sequence is TGTGCCAGTAGTATTGGGCTAGCGGGATCCAATGAGCAGTTCTTC. The encoded protein is CASSIGLAGSNEQFF. The chain employs TRBV19 and TRBJ2-1; TRBD2 agrees at 9 bases. Germline V gene sequence: CDR1 LNHDA, CDR2 SQIVND (reference sequence). The CDR3 is made up of 15 amino acids. V lost 3 bases to trimming and J lost 6 bases; unmatched junction nucleotides: 6. The complete variable domain, with remaining parts taken from reference TRBV19 and TRBJ2-1, reads DGGITQSPKYLFRKEGQNVTLSCEQNLNHDAMYWYRQDPGQGLRLIYYSQIVNDFQKGDIAEGYSVSREKKESFPLTVTSAQKNPTAFYLCASSIGLAGSNEQFFGPGTRLTVL.

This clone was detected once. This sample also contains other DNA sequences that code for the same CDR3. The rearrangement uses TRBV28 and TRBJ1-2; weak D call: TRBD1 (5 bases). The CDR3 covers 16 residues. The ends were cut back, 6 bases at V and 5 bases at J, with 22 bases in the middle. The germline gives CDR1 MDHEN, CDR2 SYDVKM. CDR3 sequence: CASSRGEGGGRYGYTF. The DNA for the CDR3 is TGTGCCAGCAGCCGTGGGGAGGGTGGGGGAAGGTATGGCTACACCTTC.

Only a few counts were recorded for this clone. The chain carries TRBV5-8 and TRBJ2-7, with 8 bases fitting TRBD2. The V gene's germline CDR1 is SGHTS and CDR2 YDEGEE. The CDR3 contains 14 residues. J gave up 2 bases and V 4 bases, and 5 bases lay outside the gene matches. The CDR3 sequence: CASSDGLAPYEQYF. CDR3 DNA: TGTGCCAGCAGCGATGGACTAGCACCCTACGAGCAGTACTTC. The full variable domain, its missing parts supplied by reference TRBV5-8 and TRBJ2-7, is EAGVTQSPTHLIKTRGQQATLRCSPISGHTSVYWYQQALGLGLQFLLWYDEGEERNRGNFPPRFSGRQFPNYSSELNVNALELEDSALYLCASSDGLAPYEQYFGPGTRLTVT.

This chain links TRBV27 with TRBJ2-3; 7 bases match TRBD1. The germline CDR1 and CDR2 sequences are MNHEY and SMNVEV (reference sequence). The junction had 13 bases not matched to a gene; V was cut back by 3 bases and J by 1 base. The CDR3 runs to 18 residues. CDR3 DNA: TGTGCCAGCAGTTTTAGAGACAGGGTTTCCCGAGGCACAGATACGCAGTATTTT. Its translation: CASSFRDRVSRGTDTQYF.

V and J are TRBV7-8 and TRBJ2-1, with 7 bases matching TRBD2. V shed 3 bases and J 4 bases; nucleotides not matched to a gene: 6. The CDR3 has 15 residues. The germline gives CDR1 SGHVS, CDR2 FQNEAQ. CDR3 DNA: TGTGCCAGCAGCTTTCTCGCGGGGGAGTACAATGAGCAGTTCTTC. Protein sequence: CASSFLAGEYNEQFF.

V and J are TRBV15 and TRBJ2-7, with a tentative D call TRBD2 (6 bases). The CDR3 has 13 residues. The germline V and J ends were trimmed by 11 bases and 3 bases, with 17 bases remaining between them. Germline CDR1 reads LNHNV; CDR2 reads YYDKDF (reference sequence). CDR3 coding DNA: TGTGCCTCCTCGGAGGGAGCTAACTACGAGCAGTACTTC. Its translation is CASSEGANYEQYF. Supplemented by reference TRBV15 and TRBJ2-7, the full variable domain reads DAMVIQNPRYQVTQFGKPVTLSCSQTLNHNVMYWYQQKSSQAPKLLFHYYDKDFNNEADTPDNFQSRRPNTSFCFLDIRSPGLGDTAMYLCASSEGANYEQYFGPGTRLTVT.

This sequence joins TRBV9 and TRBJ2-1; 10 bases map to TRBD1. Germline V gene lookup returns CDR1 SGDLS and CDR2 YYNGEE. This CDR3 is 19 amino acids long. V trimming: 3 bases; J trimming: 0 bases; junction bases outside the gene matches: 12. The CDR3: CASSGVPGQGRSSYNEQFF. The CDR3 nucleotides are TGTGCCAGCAGCGGAGTCCCGGGACAGGGGCGAAGCTCCTACAATGAGCAGTTCTTC.

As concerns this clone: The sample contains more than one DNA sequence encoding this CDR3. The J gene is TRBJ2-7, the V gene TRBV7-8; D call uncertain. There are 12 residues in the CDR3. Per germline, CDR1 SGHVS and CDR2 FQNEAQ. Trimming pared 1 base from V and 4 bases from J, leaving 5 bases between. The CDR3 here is CASSLGVYEQYF. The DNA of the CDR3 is TGTGCCAGCAGCTTAGGAGTATACGAGCAGTACTTC.

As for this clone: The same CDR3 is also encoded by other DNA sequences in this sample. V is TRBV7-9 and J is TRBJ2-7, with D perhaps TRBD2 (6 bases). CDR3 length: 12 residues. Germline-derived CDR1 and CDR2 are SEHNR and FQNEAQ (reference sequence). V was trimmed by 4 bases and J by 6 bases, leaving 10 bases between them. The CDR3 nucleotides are TGTGCCAGCAGCTCCCTGGGGGGCGAGCAGTACTTC. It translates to CASSSLGGEQYF.